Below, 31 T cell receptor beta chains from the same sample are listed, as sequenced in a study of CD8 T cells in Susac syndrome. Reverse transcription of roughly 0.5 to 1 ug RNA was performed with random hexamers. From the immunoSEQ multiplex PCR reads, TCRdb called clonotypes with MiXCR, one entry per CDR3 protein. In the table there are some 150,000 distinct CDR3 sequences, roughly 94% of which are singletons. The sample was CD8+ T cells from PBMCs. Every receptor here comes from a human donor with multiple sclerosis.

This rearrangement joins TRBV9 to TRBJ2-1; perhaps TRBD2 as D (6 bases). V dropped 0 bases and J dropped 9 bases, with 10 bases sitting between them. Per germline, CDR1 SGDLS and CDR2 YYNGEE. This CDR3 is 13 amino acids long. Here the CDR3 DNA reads TGTGCCAGCAGCGTAGGCGGGGAAGGTGAGCAGTTCTTC. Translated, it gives CASSVGGEGEQFF. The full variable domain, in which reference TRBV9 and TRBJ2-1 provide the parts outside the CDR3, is DSGVTQTPKHLITATGQRVTLRCSPRSGDLSVYWYQQSLDQGLQFLIQYYNGEERAKGNILERFSAQQFPDLHSELNLSSLELGDSALYFCASSVGGEGEQFFGPGTRLTVL.

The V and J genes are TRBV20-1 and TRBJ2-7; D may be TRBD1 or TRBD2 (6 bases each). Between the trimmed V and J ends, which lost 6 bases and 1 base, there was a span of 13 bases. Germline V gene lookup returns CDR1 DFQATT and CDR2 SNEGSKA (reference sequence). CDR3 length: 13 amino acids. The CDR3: CSAGGRGSYEQYF. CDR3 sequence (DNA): TGCAGTGCCGGGGGCCGGGGTTCCTACGAGCAGTACTTC.

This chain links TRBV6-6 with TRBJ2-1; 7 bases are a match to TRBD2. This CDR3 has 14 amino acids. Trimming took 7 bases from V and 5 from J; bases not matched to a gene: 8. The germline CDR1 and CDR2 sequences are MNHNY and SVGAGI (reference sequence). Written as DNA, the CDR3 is TGTGCCAGCAAATCTCAGGGAGGGCACAATGAGCAGTTCTTC. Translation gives CASKSQGGHNEQFF.

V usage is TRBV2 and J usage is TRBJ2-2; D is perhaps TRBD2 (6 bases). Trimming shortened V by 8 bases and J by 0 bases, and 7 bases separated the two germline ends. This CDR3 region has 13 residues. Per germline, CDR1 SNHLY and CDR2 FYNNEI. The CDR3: CASWRANTGELFF. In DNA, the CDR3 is TGTGCCAGCTGGAGGGCGAACACCGGGGAGCTGTTTTTT. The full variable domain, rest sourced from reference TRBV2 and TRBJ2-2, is EPEVTQTPSHQVTQMGQEVILRCVPISNHLYFYWYRQILGQKVEFLVSFYNNEISEKSEIFDDQFSVERPDGSNFTLKIRSTKLEDSAMYFCASWRANTGELFFGEGSRLTVL.

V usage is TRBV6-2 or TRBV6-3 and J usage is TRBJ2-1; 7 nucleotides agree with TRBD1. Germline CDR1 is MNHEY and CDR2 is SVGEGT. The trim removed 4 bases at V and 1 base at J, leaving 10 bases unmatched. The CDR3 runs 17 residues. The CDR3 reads CASSSIGEGQSYNEQFF. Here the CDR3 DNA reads TGTGCCAGCAGTTCGATCGGAGAGGGACAGTCCTACAATGAGCAGTTCTTC.

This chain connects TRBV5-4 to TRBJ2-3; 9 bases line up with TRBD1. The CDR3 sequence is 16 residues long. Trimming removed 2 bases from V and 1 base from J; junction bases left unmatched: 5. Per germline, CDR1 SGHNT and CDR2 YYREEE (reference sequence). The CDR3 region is CASSLRGTGRTDTQYF. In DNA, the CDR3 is TGTGCCAGCAGCTTAAGAGGGACAGGGCGCACAGATACGCAGTATTTT.

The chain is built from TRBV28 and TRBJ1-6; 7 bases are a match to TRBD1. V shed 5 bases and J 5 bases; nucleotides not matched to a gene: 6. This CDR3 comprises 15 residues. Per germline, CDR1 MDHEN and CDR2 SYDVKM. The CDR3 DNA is TGTGCCAGCAGTCCCCGACAGGGAAATAATTCACCCCTCCACTTT. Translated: CASSPRQGNNSPLHF.

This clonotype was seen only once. This CDR3 is CAWSVGTTNTGELFF. In DNA, the CDR3 is TGTGCCTGGAGCGTTGGTACTACGAACACCGGGGAGCTGTTTTTT. The chain recombines TRBV30 with TRBJ2-2; D is unresolved. The V end lost 3 bases, the J end lost 0 bases, and 11 bases lay between the germline ends. CDR1 is GTSNPN, CDR2 SVGIG, per germline (reference sequence). The CDR3 contains 15 residues.

CDR3 in amino acids: CASRNRDRLPYEQYF. The CDR3 nucleotides are TGCGCCAGCAGAAACCGGGACAGGCTACCCTACGAGCAGTACTTC. The rearrangement joins TRBV5-1 to TRBJ2-7; TRBD1 matches at 8 bases. The junction had 9 bases not matched to a gene; V was cut back by 5 bases and J by 2 bases. In germline, CDR1 is SGHRS, CDR2 YFSETQ. The CDR3 extends over 15 amino acids. The full variable domain, its missing parts supplied by reference TRBV5-1 and TRBJ2-7, is KAGVTQTPRYLIKTRGQQVTLSCSPISGHRSVSWYQQTPGQGLQFLFEYFSETQRNKGNFPGRFSGRQFSNSRSEMNVSTLELGDSALYLCASRNRDRLPYEQYFGPGTRLTVT.

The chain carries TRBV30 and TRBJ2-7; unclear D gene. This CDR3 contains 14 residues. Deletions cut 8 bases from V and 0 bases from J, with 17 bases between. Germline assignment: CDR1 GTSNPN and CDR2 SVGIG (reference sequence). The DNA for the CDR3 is TGTGCCGTAATGAGTACACAAACCTCCTACGAGCAGTACTTC. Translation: CAVMSTQTSYEQYF.

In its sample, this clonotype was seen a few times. This chain's CDR3 is CASSYSTGTPLHF. In DNA form, the CDR3 reads TGTGCCAGCAGTTACTCGACCGGGACCCCCCTCCACTTT. The rearrangement joins TRBV6-2 or TRBV6-3 to TRBJ1-6; D is perhaps TRBD1 (5 bases). Germline V gene sequence: CDR1 MNHEY, CDR2 SVGEGT. This CDR3 is built from 13 residues. Trimming left V 0 bases short and J 13 bases short, with 10 bases between.

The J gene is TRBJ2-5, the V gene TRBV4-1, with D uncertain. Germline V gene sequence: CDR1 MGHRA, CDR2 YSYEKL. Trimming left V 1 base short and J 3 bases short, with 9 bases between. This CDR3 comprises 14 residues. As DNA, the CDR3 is TGCGCCAGCAGCCAAGGCCCGGGTAAAGAGACCCAGTACTTC. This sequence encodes CASSQGPGKETQYF.

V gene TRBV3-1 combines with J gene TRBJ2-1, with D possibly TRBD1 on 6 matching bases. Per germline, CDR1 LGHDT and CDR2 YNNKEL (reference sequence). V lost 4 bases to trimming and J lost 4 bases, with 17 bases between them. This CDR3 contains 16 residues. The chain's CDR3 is CASSPPQGSHYNEQFF. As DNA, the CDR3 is TGTGCCAGCAGCCCCCCTCAGGGGTCCCATTACAATGAGCAGTTCTTC.

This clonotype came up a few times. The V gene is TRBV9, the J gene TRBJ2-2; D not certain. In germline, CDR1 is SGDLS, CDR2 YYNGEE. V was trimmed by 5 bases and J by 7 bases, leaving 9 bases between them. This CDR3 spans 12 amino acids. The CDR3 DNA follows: TGTGCCAGCAGTGTGAATGGCGGGGAGCTGTTTTTT. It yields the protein CASSVNGGELFF.

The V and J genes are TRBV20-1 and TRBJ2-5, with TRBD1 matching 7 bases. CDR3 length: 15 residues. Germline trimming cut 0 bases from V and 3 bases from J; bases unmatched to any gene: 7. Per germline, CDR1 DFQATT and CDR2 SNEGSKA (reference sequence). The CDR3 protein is CSAREAGQGEETQYF. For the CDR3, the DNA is TGCAGTGCTAGAGAAGCTGGCCAGGGGGAAGAGACCCAGTACTTC.

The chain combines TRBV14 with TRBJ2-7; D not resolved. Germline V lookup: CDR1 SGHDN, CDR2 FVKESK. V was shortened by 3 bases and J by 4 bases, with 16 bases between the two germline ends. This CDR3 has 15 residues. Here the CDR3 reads CASSHSERRRYEQYF. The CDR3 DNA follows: TGTGCCAGCAGCCATTCAGAACGGCGAAGGTACGAGCAGTACTTC.

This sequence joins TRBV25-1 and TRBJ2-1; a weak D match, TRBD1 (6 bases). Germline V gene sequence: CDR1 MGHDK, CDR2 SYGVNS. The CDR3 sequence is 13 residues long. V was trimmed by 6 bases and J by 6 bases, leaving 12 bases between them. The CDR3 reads CASRGTLSNEQFF. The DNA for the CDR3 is TGTGCCAGCAGGGGGACACTATCCAATGAGCAGTTCTTC.

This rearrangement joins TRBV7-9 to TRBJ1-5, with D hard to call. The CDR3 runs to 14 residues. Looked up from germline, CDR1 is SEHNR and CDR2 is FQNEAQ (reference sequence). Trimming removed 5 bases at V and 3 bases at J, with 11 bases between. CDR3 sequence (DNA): TGTGCCAGCAGCCGTGGCGGATCCAATCAGCCCCAGCATTTT. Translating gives CASSRGGSNQPQHF.

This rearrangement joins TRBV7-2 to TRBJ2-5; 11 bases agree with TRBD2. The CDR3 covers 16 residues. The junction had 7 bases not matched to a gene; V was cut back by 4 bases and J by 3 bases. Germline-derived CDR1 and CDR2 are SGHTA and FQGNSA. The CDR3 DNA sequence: TGTGCCAGCAGCTCCTGGGGACTAGCGGCAAAAGAGACCCAGTACTTC. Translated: CASSSWGLAAKETQYF.

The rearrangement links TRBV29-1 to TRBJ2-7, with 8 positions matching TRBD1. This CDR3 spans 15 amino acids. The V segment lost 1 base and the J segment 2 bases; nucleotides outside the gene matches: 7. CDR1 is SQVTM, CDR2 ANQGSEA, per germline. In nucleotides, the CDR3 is TGCAGCGTTGAAGGGAAGGACAGGGACCCCTACGAGCAGTACTTC. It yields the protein CSVEGKDRDPYEQYF.

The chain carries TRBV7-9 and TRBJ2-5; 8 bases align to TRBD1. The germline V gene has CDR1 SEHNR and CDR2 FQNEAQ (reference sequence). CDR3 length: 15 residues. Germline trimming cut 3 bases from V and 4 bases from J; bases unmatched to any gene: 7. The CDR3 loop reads CASSLKQGVPETQYF. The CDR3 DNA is TGTGCCAGCAGCTTGAAACAGGGGGTCCCAGAGACCCAGTACTTC.

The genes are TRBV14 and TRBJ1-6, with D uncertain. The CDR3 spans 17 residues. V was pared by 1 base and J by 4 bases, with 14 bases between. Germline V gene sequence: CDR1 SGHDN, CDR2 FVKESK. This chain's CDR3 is CASSQGSGSKYNSPLHF. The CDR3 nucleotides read TGTGCCAGCAGCCAAGGATCGGGCAGCAAGTATAATTCACCCCTCCACTTT.

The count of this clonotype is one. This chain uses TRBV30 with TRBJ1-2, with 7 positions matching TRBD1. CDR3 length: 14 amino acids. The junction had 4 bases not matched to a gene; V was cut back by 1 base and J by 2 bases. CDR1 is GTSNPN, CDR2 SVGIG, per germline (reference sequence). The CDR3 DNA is TGTGCCTGGAGTGAGGGGACAGCCAACTATGGCTACACCTTC. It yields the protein CAWSEGTANYGYTF.

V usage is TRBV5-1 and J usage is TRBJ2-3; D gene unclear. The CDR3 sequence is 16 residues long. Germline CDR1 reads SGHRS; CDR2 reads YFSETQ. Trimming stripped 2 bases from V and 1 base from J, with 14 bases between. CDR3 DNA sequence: TGCGCCAGCAGCTTAATCCCCCTCTCGGGCACAGATACGCAGTATTTT. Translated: CASSLIPLSGTDTQYF.

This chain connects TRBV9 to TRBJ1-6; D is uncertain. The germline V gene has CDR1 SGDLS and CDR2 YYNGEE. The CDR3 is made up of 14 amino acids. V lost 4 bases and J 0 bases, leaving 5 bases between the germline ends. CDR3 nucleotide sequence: TGTGCCAGCAGCCCGACCTCCTATAATTCACCCCTCCACTTT. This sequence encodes CASSPTSYNSPLHF.

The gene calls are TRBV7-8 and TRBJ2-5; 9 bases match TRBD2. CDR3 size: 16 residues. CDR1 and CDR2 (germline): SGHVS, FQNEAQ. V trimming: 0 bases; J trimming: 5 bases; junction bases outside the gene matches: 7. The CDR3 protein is CASSLAVWLAGETQYF. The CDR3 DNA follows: TGTGCCAGCAGCTTAGCTGTTTGGCTAGCGGGGGAGACCCAGTACTTC.

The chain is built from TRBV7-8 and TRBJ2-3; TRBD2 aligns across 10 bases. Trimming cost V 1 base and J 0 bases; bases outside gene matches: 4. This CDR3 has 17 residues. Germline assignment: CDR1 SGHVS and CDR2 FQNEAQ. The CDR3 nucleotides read TGTGCCAGCAGCTTAGGCCCTAGCGGGGGAAGCACAGATACGCAGTATTTT. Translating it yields CASSLGPSGGSTDTQYF.

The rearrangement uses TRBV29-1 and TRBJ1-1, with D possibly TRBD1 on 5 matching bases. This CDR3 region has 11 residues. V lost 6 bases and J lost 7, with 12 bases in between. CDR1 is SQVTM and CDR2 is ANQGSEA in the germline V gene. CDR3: CSVWGDGEAFF. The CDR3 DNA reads TGCAGCGTGTGGGGGGACGGTGAAGCTTTCTTT.

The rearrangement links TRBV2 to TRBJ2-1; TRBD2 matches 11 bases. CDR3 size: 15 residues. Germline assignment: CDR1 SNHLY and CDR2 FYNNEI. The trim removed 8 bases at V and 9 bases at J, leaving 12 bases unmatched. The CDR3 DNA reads TGTGCCAGCCTTCGACTAGCGGGGCCCCAGGGTGAGCAGTTCTTC. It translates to CASLRLAGPQGEQFF.

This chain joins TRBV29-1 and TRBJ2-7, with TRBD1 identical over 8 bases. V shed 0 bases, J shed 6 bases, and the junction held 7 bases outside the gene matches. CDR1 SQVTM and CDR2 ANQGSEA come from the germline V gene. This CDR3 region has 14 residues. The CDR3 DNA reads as TGCAGCGTTGAAGATCCGAGGACAGGGCCCGAGCAGTACTTC. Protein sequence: CSVEDPRTGPEQYF.

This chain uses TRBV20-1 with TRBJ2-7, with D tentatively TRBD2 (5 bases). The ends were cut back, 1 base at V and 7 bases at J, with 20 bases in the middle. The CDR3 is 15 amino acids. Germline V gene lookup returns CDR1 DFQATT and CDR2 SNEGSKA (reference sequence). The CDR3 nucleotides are TGCAGTGCTAGAGCCTTCACCGTGTACGGAGGAGAGCAGTACTTC. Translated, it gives CSARAFTVYGGEQYF.